The 10 T cell receptor beta chains below were found in one sample sequenced in a study of blood T cells in healthy people across ages. A second PCR of about 6 to 11 cycles used a sample-barcoded 5' primer and a J-beta primer mix. A single record per CDR3 protein comes from TCRdb applying MiXCR to the 5' RACE reads. The sample carries 1.6 million or so distinct CDR3 sequences, about 35% recorded once. Sequenced sample: blood. The origin of the receptors is a woman aged 25 to 39 in good health.

There are a few counts of this clonotype. The chain employs TRBV20-1 and TRBJ1-1; TRBD1 is a possible D gene (6 bases). This CDR3 region has 11 residues. V was trimmed by 7 bases and J by 4 bases, leaving 10 bases between them. Germline CDR1 DFQATT, CDR2 SNEGSKA (reference sequence). The chain's CDR3 is CSGRGGTEAFF. The CDR3 bases are TGCAGTGGGAGGGGGGGCACTGAAGCTTTCTTT.

There are a few counts of this clonotype. This rearrangement joins TRBV29-1 to TRBJ2-1, with 11 bases matching TRBD2. V was clipped by 3 bases and J by 10 bases; unmatched bases: 2. The germline CDR1 and CDR2 sequences are SQVTM and ANQGSEA. The CDR3 extends over 12 amino acids. CDR3 bases: TGCAGCGTTGAGACTAGCGGGGCCGAGCAGTTCTTC. Translating gives CSVETSGAEQFF.

This chain links TRBV4-1 with TRBJ1-2; no definite D call. V lost 1 base, J lost 8 bases, and 17 bases lay in between. Germline V gene sequence: CDR1 MGHRA, CDR2 YSYEKL. The CDR3 contains 15 residues. The CDR3 nucleotides read TGCGCCAGCAGCCAAGTGGTGGGCCTCTCGAGGGGCTACACCTTC. Translating gives CASSQVVGLSRGYTF.

The rearrangement uses TRBV6-5 and TRBJ2-1; the match to TRBD2 covers 11 bases. Trimming removed 6 bases from V and 5 bases from J; junction bases left unmatched: 6. Germline CDR1 reads MNHEY; CDR2 reads SVGAGI. This CDR3 has 15 residues. The CDR3 DNA is TGTGCCAGCAGCCGGGGACTAGCGGTAAACAATGAGCAGTTCTTC. Protein: CASSRGLAVNNEQFF.

The chain uses TRBV10-3 and TRBJ2-7, with 10 nucleotides matching TRBD2. Germline V gene lookup returns CDR1 ENHRY and CDR2 SYGVKD. The CDR3 spans 15 residues. Losses at the gene ends were 4 bases for V and 0 bases for J; bases not matched to a gene: 3. This chain's CDR3 is CAISGASGSSYEQYF. In nucleotides, the CDR3 is TGTGCCATCAGTGGGGCTAGCGGGAGCTCCTACGAGCAGTACTTC.

J is TRBJ2-7 and V is TRBV4-1, with D unresolved. CDR1 and CDR2 from the germline V gene are MGHRA and YSYEKL. V was pared by 0 bases and J by 4 bases, with 13 bases between. This CDR3 contains 15 residues. Here the CDR3 reads CASSQDEWPRYEQYF. Here the CDR3 DNA reads TGCGCCAGCAGCCAAGATGAGTGGCCTAGATACGAGCAGTACTTC.

The chain is built from TRBV11-2 and TRBJ2-7; 7 bases match TRBD1. J lost 5 bases, V lost 5 bases, and 6 bases had no gene match. Per the germline V gene, CDR1 is SGHAT and CDR2 is FQNNGV. The CDR3 sequence is 13 residues long. The CDR3 loop reads CASSQLTGHEQYF. CDR3 sequence (DNA): TGTGCCAGCAGCCAGCTGACAGGGCACGAGCAGTACTTC. The full variable domain, its missing parts supplied by reference TRBV11-2 and TRBJ2-7, is EAGVAQSPRYKIIEKRQSVAFWCNPISGHATLYWYQQILGQGPKLLIQFQNNGVVDDSQLPKDRFSAERLKGVDSTLKIQPAKLEDSAVYLCASSQLTGHEQYFGPGTRLTVT.

Only a few counts were recorded for this clonotype. The chain is built from TRBV20-1 and TRBJ1-2; the D gene is possibly TRBD1 (5 bases). The V and J ends lost 1 base and 3 bases respectively, with 18 bases between them. In germline, CDR1 is DFQATT, CDR2 SNEGSKA (reference sequence). This CDR3 contains 16 residues. CDR3 DNA: TGCAGTGCTAGAGCTCTGTGGGGGGTTGACTACTATGGCTACACCTTC. Protein product: CSARALWGVDYYGYTF.

This clonotype came up a few times. CDR3 sequence: CASSPQDRGLNTEAFF. CDR3 in DNA: TGTGCCAGCAGCCCCCAGGACAGGGGGTTGAACACTGAAGCTTTCTTT. This sequence joins TRBV7-3 and TRBJ1-1, with 10 bases matching TRBD1. Looked up from germline, CDR1 is SGHTA and CDR2 is FQGTGA. V was clipped by 5 bases and J by 0 bases; unmatched bases: 6. The CDR3 runs 16 residues.

This chain connects TRBV5-6 to TRBJ2-7; 8 positions agree with TRBD1. V shed 3 bases and J 2 bases; nucleotides not matched to a gene: 7. CDR3 size: 15 residues. Germline lookup yields CDR1 SGHDT and CDR2 YYEEEE. Here the CDR3 reads CASSWTGFRAYEQYF. The CDR3 DNA is TGTGCCAGCAGCTGGACAGGGTTCCGGGCCTACGAGCAGTACTTC.